This entry features one T cell receptor beta chain sequence. This table comes from immunoSEQ multiplex PCR, and its TCRdb copy is limited to in-frame clones, with some not included. This table has 120,000 to 150,000 clones, around nine tenths appearing once. Looked up from germline, CDR1 is SNHLY and CDR2 is FYNNEI. The J segment lost 11 bases and the V segment lost 7 bases, leaving 13 bases of the junction unmatched. The CDR3 sequence is 14 residues long. This specimen belongs to a study of T cell responses to AZD1222 COVID-19 vaccine. The chain combines TRBV2 with TRBJ2-7; 11 bases line up with TRBD1. The TCR comes from an adult in good health. The sample here was peripheral blood, taken on day 0 of AZD1222 vaccination. Written as DNA, the CDR3 is TGTGCCAGCATCGGACAGGGGGCGAATCGTGCGGAGTACTTC. Amino acids: CASIGQGANRAEYF.